The sequence of this TCR beta chain was determined in a study of pediatric ulcerative colitis. Study-wide results and limits: In rectum, acute severe colitis had expanded clones and less diversity.

Points on this clone: Its antigen remains unknown.

Germline CDR1 SGHVS, CDR2 FQNEAQ. This CDR3 region has 14 residues. V was clipped by 3 bases and J by 2 bases, with 11 bases between them. This was a survey-level run. Measured with immunoSEQ multiplex PCR; TCRdb has only the in-frame clones, and not every one. The table records 37,000 or so clones, 75% to 90% of them present only once. The sequence derives from a girl aged 10 to 17 with moderate ulcerative colitis. The chain carries TRBV7-8 and TRBJ2-7; D not certain. Sequenced: blood. Here the CDR3 DNA reads TGTGCCAGCAGCTTTACCGGCCCACCCTACGAGCAGTACTTC. Its translation is CASSFTGPPYEQYF.